Following are 28 T cell receptor beta chains from one sample sequenced in a study of blood T cell repertoires in COVID-19. Assay: immunoSEQ multiplex PCR; the TCRdb copy retains only in-frame clones and omits some. The sample shows a few hundred thousand clones, around nine tenths of them seen only once. The specimen sequenced was peripheral blood. These receptors all stem from a man between 60 and 75 years old who had recovered from COVID-19.

CDR3 DNA: TGTGCCAGCAGCTCGACTAGCGCGACGGGAGAGACCCAGTACTTC. Protein product: CASSSTSATGETQYF. The rearrangement links TRBV7-3 to TRBJ2-5; 8 nucleotides match TRBD2. This CDR3 spans 15 amino acids. The trim removed 4 bases at V and 4 bases at J, leaving 8 bases unmatched. The germline CDR1 and CDR2 sequences are SGHTA and FQGTGA.

The chain uses TRBV7-9 and TRBJ2-7; D is undetermined. Germline lookup yields CDR1 SEHNR and CDR2 FQNEAQ (reference sequence). The CDR3 runs to 13 residues. V gave up 0 bases and J gave up 2 bases, with 5 bases separating them. The CDR3 DNA reads as TGTGCCAGCAGCTTAGCCGTCGCCTACGAGCAGTACTTC. Amino acids: CASSLAVAYEQYF.

The chain is built from TRBV7-2 and TRBJ2-1, with a weak D call TRBD1 (6 bases). Deletions cut 5 bases from V and 8 bases from J, with 19 bases between. The germline V gene has CDR1 SGHTA and CDR2 FQGNSA. This CDR3 comprises 15 residues. In DNA, the CDR3 is TGTGCCAGCAGCCAAATAGGGGGTAGAATGGATGAGCAGTTCTTC. As protein: CASSQIGGRMDEQFF.

Worth noting for this clone: The same CDR3 also results from other DNA sequences found in this sample. This chain connects TRBV18 to TRBJ2-2; TRBD1 matches at 11 bases. V lost 2 bases to trimming and J lost 4 bases; unmatched junction nucleotides: 0. The CDR3 spans 15 residues. Germline loops: CDR1 KGHSH, CDR2 LQKENI. The CDR3 DNA follows: TGTGCCAGCTCACCAGGACAGGGGGCCACCGGGGAGCTGTTTTTT. Translation gives CASSPGQGATGELFF.

The chain recombines TRBV2 with TRBJ1-4; 8 bases fit TRBD1. The CDR3 extends over 14 amino acids. Germline V gene lookup returns CDR1 SNHLY and CDR2 FYNNEI. V gave up 3 bases and J gave up 7 bases; unmatched junction bases: 4. The CDR3 DNA sequence: TGTGCCAGCAGTGAGGGCAGGGGGCGTGAAAAACTGTTTTTT. Translation: CASSEGRGREKLFF.

The table lists this clone with a few counts. V and J are TRBV7-3 and TRBJ2-1, with 13 bases lining up with TRBD2. V lost 1 base and J lost 9; bases outside the gene matches: 3. Germline V gives CDR1 SGHTA, CDR2 FQGTGA. The CDR3 totals 15 residues. This CDR3 is CASSLRLAGGPEQFF. CDR3 DNA sequence: TGTGCCAGCAGCTTAAGACTAGCGGGGGGCCCTGAGCAGTTCTTC.

The CDR3 loop reads CASSLPTGPYGYTF. The CDR3 DNA sequence: TGTGCCAGCAGTTTACCGACAGGCCCCTATGGCTACACCTTC. This chain connects TRBV28 to TRBJ1-2, with D maybe TRBD1 (6 bases). V dropped 2 bases and J dropped 4 bases, with 11 bases sitting between them. In germline, CDR1 is MDHEN, CDR2 SYDVKM. The CDR3 is made up of 14 amino acids.

This clone was detected a few times. This sequence joins TRBV6-6 and TRBJ1-2; a weak D match, TRBD1 (6 bases). Germline CDR1 MNHNY, CDR2 SVGAGI (reference sequence). The germline V and J ends were trimmed by 4 bases and 7 bases, with 13 bases remaining between them. The CDR3 has 13 amino acids. The CDR3 nucleotides read TGTGCCAGCAGTTTTACAGGGTTTGGTGGCTACACCTTC. Translation: CASSFTGFGGYTF.

The CDR3 region is CASSLRSGGLGETQYF. The DNA for the CDR3 is TGTGCCAGCAGCTTAAGGTCGGGGGGGCTGGGAGAGACCCAGTACTTC. The rearrangement links TRBV11-2 to TRBJ2-5, with TRBD2 matching 8 bases. The CDR3 has 16 amino acids. Trimming cost V 2 bases and J 4 bases; bases outside gene matches: 9. From germline, CDR1 is SGHAT and CDR2 FQNNGV.

The chain links TRBV19 to TRBJ1-1, with D unclear. Germline V CDR1 and CDR2: LNHDA, SQIVND (reference sequence). The germline V and J ends were trimmed by 8 bases and 1 base, with 11 bases remaining between them. The length of the CDR3 is 13 residues. CDR3 nucleotides: TGTGCCAGTGGGCATCTGGGGAACACTGAAGCTTTCTTT. Its protein product is CASGHLGNTEAFF.

This sequence joins TRBV15 and TRBJ1-1; the D gene is possibly TRBD1 (5 bases). The CDR3 length is 14 residues. From germline, CDR1 is LNHNV and CDR2 YYDKDF (reference sequence). V lost 5 bases and J lost 0, with 10 bases in between. Written as DNA, the CDR3 is TGTGCCACCAGCTACAGGACACTGAACACTGAAGCTTTCTTT. It encodes CATSYRTLNTEAFF. Based on the CDR3 plus reference TRBV15 and TRBJ1-1, the full variable domain is DAMVIQNPRYQVTQFGKPVTLSCSQTLNHNVMYWYQQKSSQAPKLLFHYYDKDFNNEADTPDNFQSRRPNTSFCFLDIRSPGLGDTAMYLCATSYRTLNTEAFFGQGTRLTVV.

In its sample, this clone was seen a few times. The gene calls are TRBV30 and TRBJ2-1, with a weak D call TRBD2 (6 bases). From germline, CDR1 is GTSNPN and CDR2 SVGIG (reference sequence). The CDR3 has 14 residues. Trimming stripped 3 bases from V and 7 bases from J, with 16 bases between. Here the CDR3 reads CAWSSGVGGNEQFF. The CDR3 DNA reads TGTGCCTGGAGCTCGGGGGTAGGAGGGAATGAGCAGTTCTTC.

The V and J genes are TRBV9 and TRBJ2-5, with D possibly TRBD2 on 5 matching bases. CDR3 size: 15 residues. V lost 0 bases, J lost 2 bases, and 11 bases lay in between. Germline-derived CDR1 and CDR2 are SGDLS and YYNGEE. Written as DNA, the CDR3 is TGTGCCAGCAGCGTAGGTTTAACTAGACAAGAGACCCAGTACTTC. Translated, it gives CASSVGLTRQETQYF.

This clone was counted between two and nine times. This sequence joins TRBV27 and TRBJ1-2; 10 bases map to TRBD1. With 2 bases clipped from V and 0 bases from J, the junction kept 6 bases outside the gene matches. Germline loops: CDR1 MNHEY, CDR2 SMNVEV (reference sequence). This CDR3 comprises 17 residues. DNA of the CDR3: TGTGCCAGCAGTTTAGTGGGACAGGGGATAACTAACTATGGCTACACCTTC. Translation gives CASSLVGQGITNYGYTF.

The CDR3: CASSGGVSNLGAYEQYF. CDR3 bases: TGCGCCAGCAGTGGTGGCGTCTCCAACCTAGGGGCCTACGAGCAGTACTTC. The V and J genes are TRBV10-2 and TRBJ2-7; a possible D gene is TRBD1 (5 bases). V was trimmed by 4 bases and J by 2 bases, leaving 21 bases between them. CDR1 is WSHSY, CDR2 SAAADI, per germline. This CDR3 region has 17 residues.

V is TRBV7-2 and J is TRBJ2-4; D gene unclear. V was shortened by 1 base and J by 3 bases, with 10 bases between the two germline ends. Per the germline V gene, CDR1 is SGHTA and CDR2 is FQGNSA. CDR3 length: 15 residues. DNA of the CDR3: TGTGCCAGCAGCTTAGAACTTCTGGTCAAAAACATTCAGTACTTC. Amino acids: CASSLELLVKNIQYF.

This clone has just one count. V usage is TRBV7-3 and J usage is TRBJ2-7; no firm D call. The CDR3 is 15 residues long. V was clipped by 1 base and J by 4 bases, with 14 bases between them. The germline CDR1 and CDR2 sequences are SGHTA and FQGTGA. The CDR3 DNA sequence: TGTGCCAGCAGCTTAAATCTCGTCCCTAGATACGAGCAGTACTTC. Its translation is CASSLNLVPRYEQYF.

In its sample, this clone was seen a few times. The chain links TRBV19 to TRBJ1-6, with 7 bases identical to TRBD1. The CDR3 is 16 residues long. Germline loops: CDR1 LNHDA, CDR2 SQIVND (reference sequence). V lost 5 bases to trimming and J lost 6 bases; unmatched junction nucleotides: 10. Here the CDR3 reads CASSRQRTGPNSPLHF. For the CDR3, the DNA is TGTGCCAGTAGTCGCCAAAGGACAGGACCTAATTCACCCCTCCACTTT.

The J gene is TRBJ2-1, the V gene TRBV11-3; D is unclear. The CDR3 is 13 residues long. Trimming took 0 bases from V and 6 from J, leaving 6 bases between them. Germline CDR1 is SGHNT and CDR2 is YENEEA. The CDR3 DNA sequence: TGTGCCAGCAGCTTAGACGAGTTCAATGAGCAGTTCTTC. It codes for CASSLDEFNEQFF. The full variable domain, in which reference TRBV11-3 and TRBJ2-1 provide the parts outside the CDR3, is EAGVVQSPRYKIIEKKQPVAFWCNPISGHNTLYWYLQNLGQGPELLIRYENEEAVDDSQLPKDRFSAERLKGVDSTLKIQPAELGDSAVYLCASSLDEFNEQFFGPGTRLTVL.

The genes are TRBV27 and TRBJ1-2, with no clear D. The CDR3 loop spans 14 amino acids. Germline-derived CDR1 and CDR2 are MNHEY and SMNVEV (reference sequence). V lost 7 bases and J 7 bases, leaving 19 bases between the germline ends. The CDR3 reads CASMPRGPFVGYTF. The CDR3 coding sequence is TGTGCCAGCATGCCTAGAGGGCCCTTCGTTGGCTACACCTTC.

The CDR3 protein is CAWRGTGGDGYTF. The CDR3 DNA is TGTGCCTGGAGGGGGACAGGGGGCGATGGCTACACCTTC. The rearrangement links TRBV30 to TRBJ1-2; 12 positions agree with TRBD1. The V gene end was trimmed by 3 bases and the J gene end by 6 bases; junction bases not matched to a gene: 2. Germline V gene lookup returns CDR1 GTSNPN and CDR2 SVGIG (reference sequence). The CDR3 is made up of 13 amino acids.

This CDR3 reads CSARVFGEAFF. CDR3 in DNA: TGCAGTGCTAGAGTTTTCGGTGAAGCTTTCTTT. This sequence joins TRBV20-1 and TRBJ1-1; D is unclear. V was shortened by 1 base and J by 7 bases, with 7 bases between the two germline ends. Germline loops: CDR1 DFQATT, CDR2 SNEGSKA (reference sequence). CDR3 length: 11 residues.

CDR3 sequence (DNA): TGTGCTACATCTGGACAGGGAGGTTACAATGAGCAGTTCTTC. It specifies CATSGQGGYNEQFF. V is TRBV6-6 and J is TRBJ2-1; the match to TRBD1 covers 8 bases. Germline V lookup: CDR1 MNHNY, CDR2 SVGAGI (reference sequence). The length of the CDR3 is 14 residues.

The chain joins TRBV6-1 to TRBJ1-4; 9 bases agree with TRBD1. Trimming took 3 bases from V and 5 from J; bases not matched to a gene: 4. The V gene's germline CDR1 is MNHNS and CDR2 SASEGT. The CDR3 covers 15 residues. CDR3 sequence: CASSDLGTGNEKLFF. The CDR3 coding sequence is TGTGCCAGCAGTGACCTGGGGACAGGGAATGAAAAACTGTTTTTT.

The chain carries TRBV23-1 and TRBJ1-6, with D uncertain. TRBV23-1 counts as an open reading frame of uncertain function. The CDR3 length is 14 residues. Trimming took 5 bases from V and 6 from J, leaving 11 bases between them. The CDR3 DNA follows: TGCGCCAGCAGTGCGTCTGAAACTAATTCACCCCTCCACTTT. This codes for CASSASETNSPLHF.

This chain links TRBV9 with TRBJ2-5, with TRBD1 as a possible D gene (6 bases). The V end lost 0 bases, the J end lost 4 bases, and 10 bases lay between the germline ends. Germline CDR1 and CDR2: SGDLS and YYNGEE. CDR3 length: 14 amino acids. The CDR3 sequence is CASSVDKGGETQYF. The CDR3 region has the DNA TGTGCCAGCAGCGTAGATAAAGGGGGAGAGACCCAGTACTTC.

This rearrangement joins TRBV25-1 to TRBJ2-7; TRBD1 might be the D (6 bases). Germline V CDR1 and CDR2: MGHDK, SYGVNS. V was clipped by 4 bases and J by 4 bases, with 11 bases between them. This CDR3 has 13 amino acids. CDR3 DNA: TGTGCCAGCAGTGTTACAGGGACATACGAGCAGTACTTC. This sequence encodes CASSVTGTYEQYF.

This clone was detected only once. The chain has TRBV10-2 and TRBJ2-7, with 8 bases fitting TRBD1. V lost 7 bases and J lost 4; bases outside the gene matches: 6. Germline V CDR1 and CDR2: WSHSY, SAAADI. The CDR3 contains 13 residues. CDR3 coding DNA: TGCGCCAGCAAAGGACAGGGACAGTACGAGCAGTACTTC. Residues: CASKGQGQYEQYF.